The clone carrying this TCR beta chain showed up just a few times. This record comes from a study of identical twins. TCRdb re-called the 5' RACE reads through MiXCR, storing one row per CDR3 protein. The sample lists approximately 300,000 distinct CDR3 sequences; less than 9.5% were seen once. Germline V gene sequence: CDR1 MNHEY, CDR2 SMNVEV (reference sequence). The CDR3 spans 15 residues. The ends were cut back, 5 bases at V and 4 bases at J, with 18 bases in the middle. These data were also filed under a second study, of yellow fever vaccine responses in identical twins.

This clonotype originated in a woman aged 18-35 years in good health. The rearrangement uses TRBV27 and TRBJ2-7, with a tentative D call TRBD2 (6 bases). The sequenced material came from CD8+ T cells sorted from blood. The CDR3 is CASSQSSSGLYEQYF. The CDR3 DNA follows: TGTGCCAGCAGTCAATCCTCGAGCGGGTTGTACGAGCAGTACTTC.